A single sample gave rise to the 27 T cell receptor beta chains below, sequenced in a study of cytotoxic CD8 clonotypes in ibrutinib-treated CLL. Here immunoSEQ multiplex PCR was the method, and the copy in TCRdb shows in-frame clones only, minus some. The sample holds 300,000 to 400,000 clones, roughly 71% seen once. The input for sequencing was PBMCs, taken after 36 months of ibrutinib treatment. These receptors were collected from a human donor with chronic lymphocytic leukemia.

The rearrangement joins TRBV19 to TRBJ2-1; D is perhaps TRBD1 (5 bases). V lost 0 bases and J lost 7, with 13 bases in between. Looked up from germline, CDR1 is LNHDA and CDR2 is SQIVND (reference sequence). The CDR3 runs to 15 residues. The CDR3 bases are TGTGCCAGTAGTATAGACCGGCTGGGGCGGAATGAGCAGTTCTTC. This codes for CASSIDRLGRNEQFF.

This sequence joins TRBV6-1 and TRBJ1-1; 8 bases are a match to TRBD1. Trimming cost V 5 bases and J 3 bases; bases outside gene matches: 8. Germline V gene data show CDR1 as MNHNS and CDR2 as SASEGT. CDR3 size: 15 residues. The CDR3 loop is CASSRLRTGHTEAFF. DNA for the CDR3: TGTGCCAGCAGTCGTCTGAGGACAGGGCACACTGAAGCTTTCTTT.

The chain has TRBV9 and TRBJ2-3; D remains ambiguous. This CDR3 is 14 amino acids long. V was trimmed by 3 bases and J by 0 bases, leaving 8 bases between them. Germline-derived CDR1 and CDR2 are SGDLS and YYNGEE. CDR3 sequence reads: CASSDPGSTDTQYF. The DNA for the CDR3 is TGTGCCAGCAGCGACCCCGGGAGCACAGATACGCAGTATTTT.

The rearrangement links TRBV9 to TRBJ1-2; D unresolved. The germline gives CDR1 SGDLS, CDR2 YYNGEE. CDR3 length: 13 residues. The germline V and J ends were trimmed by 1 base and 3 bases, with 7 bases remaining between them. This CDR3 reads CASSVSGDYGYTF. DNA of the CDR3: TGTGCCAGCAGCGTATCCGGGGACTATGGCTACACCTTC.

This chain links TRBV7-3 with TRBJ2-1; 10 bases agree with TRBD2. V dropped 5 bases and J dropped 3; count of bases not matched to a gene: 4. The germline V gene encodes CDR1 SGHTA and CDR2 FQGTGA. The CDR3 is made up of 15 amino acids. For the CDR3, the DNA is TGTGCCAGCAGCACCACTAGCGGGATCTACAATGAGCAGTTCTTC. This codes for CASSTTSGIYNEQFF. The full variable domain, rest sourced from reference TRBV7-3 and TRBJ2-1, is GAGVSQTPSNKVTEKGKYVELRCDPISGHTALYWYRQSLGQGPEFLIYFQGTGAADDSGLPNDRFFAVRPEGSVSTLKIQRTERGDSAVYLCASSTTSGIYNEQFFGPGTRLTVL.

The rearrangement links TRBV9 to TRBJ2-7; D is undetermined. The V end lost 4 bases, the J end lost 4 bases, and 6 bases lay between the germline ends. This CDR3 has 11 residues. The germline CDR1 and CDR2 sequences are SGDLS and YYNGEE. Here the CDR3 DNA reads TGTGCCAGCAGCACCCTTTACGAGCAGTACTTC. Translated, it gives CASSTLYEQYF.

This clone was seen more than once but under ten times. The V gene is TRBV9, the J gene TRBJ1-1; 9 nucleotides line up with TRBD1. CDR3 size: 15 residues. V trimming: 4 bases; J trimming: 3 bases; junction bases outside the gene matches: 7. Per the germline V gene, CDR1 is SGDLS and CDR2 is YYNGEE. The CDR3 DNA follows: TGTGCCAGCAGCACAGACAGGGGGAGTGACACTGAAGCTTTCTTT. This sequence encodes CASSTDRGSDTEAFF.

The rearrangement joins TRBV18 to TRBJ1-1; 7 nucleotides agree with TRBD1. The CDR3 has 15 residues. The junction had 8 bases not matched to a gene; V was cut back by 5 bases and J by 2 bases. Germline lookup yields CDR1 KGHSH and CDR2 LQKENI. This CDR3 reads CASSETGFLNTEAFF. CDR3 nucleotides: TGTGCCAGCTCAGAGACAGGGTTCCTCAACACTGAAGCTTTCTTT.

This chain connects TRBV29-1 to TRBJ2-1, with 13 bases lining up with TRBD2. The CDR3 is made up of 14 amino acids. Germline loops: CDR1 SQVTM, CDR2 ANQGSEA. V lost 6 bases, J lost 6 bases, and 5 bases stayed unmatched. The CDR3, as DNA: TGCAGCGTAGCCGGGACTAGCGGGACCAATGAGCAGTTCTTC. It encodes CSVAGTSGTNEQFF.

This chain uses TRBV4-3 with TRBJ2-2; 10 bases map to TRBD2. Germline CDR1 LGHNA, CDR2 YSLEER. The ends lost 1 base at V and 2 bases at J; junction bases unmatched: 7. CDR3 length: 18 residues. CDR3 DNA: TGCGCCAGCAGCCAAGTACCTAGCGGGAGCTTTAACACCGGGGAGCTGTTTTTT. Translated, it gives CASSQVPSGSFNTGELFF.

This clone was recorded a few times. The chain is built from TRBV5-1 and TRBJ2-4; D remains unclear. V lost 0 bases and J lost 5, with 12 bases in between. The CDR3 totals 15 residues. Germline-derived CDR1 and CDR2 are SGHRS and YFSETQ. The CDR3 loop reads CASSLAAGSENIQYF. As DNA, the CDR3 is TGCGCCAGCAGCTTGGCCGCCGGTTCGGAAAACATTCAGTACTTC.

The chain uses TRBV7-9 and TRBJ2-1; D gene uncertain. CDR1 and CDR2 (germline): SEHNR, FQNEAQ (reference sequence). Between the trimmed V and J ends, which lost 0 bases and 7 bases, there was a span of 7 bases. The CDR3 is 13 residues long. For the CDR3, the DNA is TGTGCCAGCAGCTTAGCAGGTTGGAATGAGCAGTTCTTC. Its translation is CASSLAGWNEQFF.

The V gene is TRBV4-1, the J gene TRBJ2-1; D is unresolved. Germline V CDR1 and CDR2: MGHRA, YSYEKL. The CDR3 extends over 16 amino acids. Deletions cut 0 bases from V and 3 bases from J, with 12 bases between. In DNA form, the CDR3 reads TGCGCCAGCAGCCAAGATCCGGTCTACGACTACAATGAGCAGTTCTTC. The encoded protein is CASSQDPVYDYNEQFF.

The V gene is TRBV9, the J gene TRBJ2-5; D not resolved. The CDR3 consists of 15 residues. Germline V CDR1 and CDR2: SGDLS, YYNGEE. Trimming removed 0 bases at V and 3 bases at J, with 12 bases between. The CDR3 nucleotides are TGTGCCAGCAGCGTAGGGGTTGGGGTAAAAGAGACCCAGTACTTC. Encoded protein: CASSVGVGVKETQYF.

J is TRBJ1-6 and V is TRBV5-1; D is ambiguous. CDR3 size: 16 residues. Germline V gene lookup returns CDR1 SGHRS and CDR2 YFSETQ. V lost 0 bases to trimming and J lost 3 bases, with 10 bases between them. The DNA of the CDR3 is TGCGCCAGCAGCTTGGTAGCGGGTGACTATAATTCACCCCTCCACTTT. Protein sequence: CASSLVAGDYNSPLHF.

This clone turned up a few times. The chain uses TRBV27 and TRBJ2-7; 8 nucleotides match TRBD1. From germline, CDR1 is MNHEY and CDR2 SMNVEV (reference sequence). Trimming removed 4 bases from V and 7 bases from J; junction bases left unmatched: 12. The CDR3 has 15 residues. CDR3 region: CASSSLGQGAREQYF. In nucleotides, the CDR3 is TGTGCCAGCAGTTCCTTAGGGCAGGGGGCGCGAGAGCAGTACTTC.

The chain recombines TRBV27 with TRBJ2-7, with 7 bases lining up with TRBD2. The CDR3 is 15 amino acids. CDR1 and CDR2 from the germline V gene are MNHEY and SMNVEV (reference sequence). V lost 5 bases, J lost 2 bases, and 9 bases stayed unmatched. The CDR3 DNA sequence: TGTGCCAGCAGTCTAGGACTAGGTGCCACCTACGAGCAGTACTTC. Its translation: CASSLGLGATYEQYF.

The V and J genes are TRBV7-9 and TRBJ2-3, with a weak D call TRBD2 (6 bases). The CDR3 spans 14 residues. In germline, CDR1 is SEHNR, CDR2 FQNEAQ (reference sequence). V was trimmed by 4 bases and J by 0 bases, leaving 8 bases between them. CDR3 loop: CASSWDFSTDTQYF. Written as DNA, the CDR3 is TGTGCCAGCAGCTGGGACTTCAGCACAGATACGCAGTATTTT.

The V and J genes are TRBV2 and TRBJ1-2, with TRBD1 as a possible D gene (6 bases). Deletions cut 1 base from V and 5 bases from J, with 14 bases between. CDR3 length equals 15 residues. CDR1 is SNHLY, CDR2 FYNNEI, per germline. In DNA, the CDR3 is TGTGCCAGCAGTGAAGGCGCAGGGGACTCTTATGGCTACACCTTC. Protein sequence: CASSEGAGDSYGYTF.

In this sample, this clone turned up a few times. This chain joins TRBV10-3 and TRBJ2-7; D is possibly TRBD1 (5 bases). CDR3 size: 13 residues. Germline CDR1 reads ENHRY; CDR2 reads SYGVKD. V dropped 9 bases and J dropped 5 bases, with 17 bases sitting between them. The CDR3 bases are TGTGCCATACGACAGCCACCTGGAGACGAGCAGTACTTC. Amino acid sequence: CAIRQPPGDEQYF.

This chain's CDR3 is CASSLLTMWGGTDTQYF. Here the CDR3 DNA reads TGTGCCAGCAGCTTACTAACGATGTGGGGGGGAACAGATACGCAGTATTTT. The chain employs TRBV7-9 and TRBJ2-3, with 7 bases fitting TRBD2. This CDR3 is built from 17 residues. V shed 2 bases, J shed 3 bases, and the junction held 11 bases outside the gene matches. Germline V CDR1 and CDR2: SEHNR, FQNEAQ (reference sequence).

The chain links TRBV7-9 to TRBJ2-5; possible D gene TRBD1, 5 bases. The CDR3 sequence is 15 residues long. V was cut by 1 base and J by 11 bases, with 20 bases left in between. Germline V gene sequence: CDR1 SEHNR, CDR2 FQNEAQ (reference sequence). The CDR3 nucleotides are TGTGCCAGCAGCTTAGTGCAGGGATTGCGTGATTCGCAGTACTTC. Protein product: CASSLVQGLRDSQYF.

The chain links TRBV10-3 to TRBJ1-6; TRBD1 matches 12 bases. CDR3 length: 17 residues. The ends lost 2 bases at V and 6 bases at J; junction bases unmatched: 5. Germline lookup yields CDR1 ENHRY and CDR2 SYGVKD. The CDR3 here is CAISEMGQGATNSPLHF. Here the CDR3 DNA reads TGTGCCATCAGTGAGATGGGACAGGGGGCGACTAATTCACCCCTCCACTTT.

This clone has more than one count but fewer than ten. The V call is TRBV12-5, the J call TRBJ1-6; D remains ambiguous. The V end lost 4 bases, the J end lost 2 bases, and 18 bases lay between the germline ends. The germline CDR1 and CDR2 sequences are LGHNT and FRNRAP. The CDR3 length is 18 residues. The CDR3, as DNA: TGTGCTAGTGGTTCCTCGGGATTCCTCAGACCCTATAATTCACCCCTCCACTTT. This sequence encodes CASGSSGFLRPYNSPLHF.

There are a few counts of this clone. The CDR3 is CASSVEIRDYGYTF. The CDR3 bases are TGTGCCAGCAGCGTAGAGATCAGGGACTATGGCTACACCTTC. The chain couples TRBV9 to TRBJ1-2; D may be TRBD1 (5 bases). Germline-derived CDR1 and CDR2 are SGDLS and YYNGEE. V lost 0 bases and J 3 bases, leaving 9 bases between the germline ends. CDR3 size: 14 residues. Variable domain in full (rest from reference TRBV9 and TRBJ1-2): DSGVTQTPKHLITATGQRVTLRCSPRSGDLSVYWYQQSLDQGLQFLIQYYNGEERAKGNILERFSAQQFPDLHSELNLSSLELGDSALYFCASSVEIRDYGYTFGSGTRLTVV.

The rearrangement links TRBV12-5 to TRBJ2-1, with D hard to call. Between the trimmed V and J ends, which lost 2 bases and 4 bases, there was a span of 6 bases. This CDR3 contains 13 residues. Germline assignment: CDR1 LGHNT and CDR2 FRNRAP. The CDR3 DNA sequence: TGTGCTAGTGGTTTGCCACTATACAATGAGCAGTTCTTC. This codes for CASGLPLYNEQFF.

The table lists this clone with many counts. This chain connects TRBV11-2 to TRBJ2-1; D gene ambiguous. The CDR3 is 12 residues long. Trimming left V 3 bases short and J 10 bases short, with 10 bases between. Germline-derived CDR1 and CDR2 are SGHAT and FQNNGV. The CDR3 bases are TGTGCCAGCAGCTTGGGATTCTGGGAGCAGTTCTTC. Protein sequence: CASSLGFWEQFF.